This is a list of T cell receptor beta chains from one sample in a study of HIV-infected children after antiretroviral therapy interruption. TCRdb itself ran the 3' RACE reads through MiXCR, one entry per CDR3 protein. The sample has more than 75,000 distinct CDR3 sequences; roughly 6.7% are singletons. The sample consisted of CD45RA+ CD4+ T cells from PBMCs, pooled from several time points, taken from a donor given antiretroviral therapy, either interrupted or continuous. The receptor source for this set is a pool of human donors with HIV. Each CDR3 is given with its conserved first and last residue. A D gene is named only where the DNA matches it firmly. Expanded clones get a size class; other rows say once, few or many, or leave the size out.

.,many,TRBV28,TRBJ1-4,TGTGCCAGCAACTCCCCAGGTCTGGGTAATGAAAAACTGTTTTTT,CASNSPGLGNEKLFF
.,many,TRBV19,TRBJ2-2,TGTGCCAGTAGTATAGGGAGGGGCGCGAACACCGGGGAGCTGTTTTTT,CASSIGRGANTGELFF
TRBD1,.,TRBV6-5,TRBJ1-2,TGTGCCATCAGCGGGACAGGGGTCGATGGCTACACCTTC,CAISGTGVDGYTF
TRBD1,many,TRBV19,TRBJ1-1,TGTGCCAGTAGTTACAGGGGTACTGAAGCTTTCTTT,CASSYRGTEAFF
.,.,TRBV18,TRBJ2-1,TGTGCCAGCTCACCAATTTCTGTTAATGAGCAGTTCTTC,CASSPISVNEQFF
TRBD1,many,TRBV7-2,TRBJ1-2,TGTGCCAGCAGCCCCACAGGGGGCGCCGATGGCTACACCTTC,CASSPTGGADGYTF
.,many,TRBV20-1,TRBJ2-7,TGCAGTGCTCCAAGGGGGAATGGCGTCTACGAGCAGTACTTC,CSAPRGNGVYEQYF
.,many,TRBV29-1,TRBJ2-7,TGCAGCGTTGAACCCGCTGGTAGTAACGAGCAGTACTTC,CSVEPAGSNEQYF
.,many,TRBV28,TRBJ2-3,TGTGCCACATGGGGGTCTGCAGATACGCAGTATTTT,CATWGSADTQYF
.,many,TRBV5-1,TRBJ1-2,TGCGCCAGCAGCTTGGCCGAGAAGGGTTCGGATGGCTACACCTTC,CASSLAEKGSDGYTF
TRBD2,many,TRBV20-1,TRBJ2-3,TGCAGTGCTAGTGCCAGCGGGGGGGCAGGCGATACGCAGTATTTT,CSASASGGAGDTQYF
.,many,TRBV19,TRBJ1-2,TGTGCCAGTAGTAAAGAAAGGGGGGGCTATGGCTACACCTTC,CASSKERGGYGYTF
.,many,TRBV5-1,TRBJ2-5,TGCGCCAGCAGCTTGGCCGTCAGGGGTCAACGAGAGACCCAGTACTTC,CASSLAVRGQRETQYF
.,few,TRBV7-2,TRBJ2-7,TGTGCCAGCAGCCAGGACCGGAGAACCTACGAGCAGTACTTC,CASSQDRRTYEQYF
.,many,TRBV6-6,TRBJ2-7,TGTGCCAGCAGTTTACTCTGGGGGATCTCCTACGAGCAGTACTTC,CASSLLWGISYEQYF
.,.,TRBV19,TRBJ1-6,TGTGCCAGTAGTATCATAGGGAGCCGCCGGATGGCCCTCAATTCACCCCTCCACTTT,CASSIIGSRRMALNSPLHF
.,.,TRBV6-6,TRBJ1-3,TGTGCCAGCAGTTCCTTCAGAGGATACTCTGGAAACACCATATATTTT,CASSSFRGYSGNTIYF
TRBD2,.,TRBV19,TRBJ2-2,TGTGCCAGTGCCAGACTAGCGGGGGCCGGGAACACCGGGGAGCTGTTTTTT,CASARLAGAGNTGELFF
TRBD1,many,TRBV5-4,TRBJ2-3,TGTGCCAGCAGCTCCGGACGGGTACAGGGGACAGATACGCAGTATTTT,CASSSGRVQGTDTQYF
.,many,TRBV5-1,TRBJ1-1,TGCGCCAGCAGCCCGGGGCAGAACACTGAAGCTTTCTTT,CASSPGQNTEAFF
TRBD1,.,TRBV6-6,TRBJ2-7,TGTGCCAGCAGTTACTCCCTCCAGACAGGGCCGGTTTACGAGCAGTACTTC,CASSYSLQTGPVYEQYF
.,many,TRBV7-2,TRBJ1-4,TGTGCCAGCAGCCCCGGACGGATGAATGAAAAACTGTTTTTT,CASSPGRMNEKLFF
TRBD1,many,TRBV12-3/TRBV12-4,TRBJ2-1,TGTGCCAGCAGTTCGGGACAGGGGGCGATAAATGAGCAGTTCTTC,CASSSGQGAINEQFF
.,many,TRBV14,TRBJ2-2,TGTGCCAGCAGCCAGGGATGGGCCGGGGAGCTGTTTTTT,CASSQGWAGELFF
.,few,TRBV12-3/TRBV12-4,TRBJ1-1,TGTGCCAGCAGTTCCGGCCCCCTTGAAGCTTTCTTT,CASSSGPLEAFF
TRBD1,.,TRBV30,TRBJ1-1,TGTGCCTGGAGGGGACAGGGGGCAGGTGAAGCTTTCTTT,CAWRGQGAGEAFF
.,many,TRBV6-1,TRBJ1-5,TGTGCCAGCAGTGAACGGGGAGGCGGCAATCAGCCCCAGCATTTT,CASSERGGGNQPQHF
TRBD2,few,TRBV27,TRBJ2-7,TGTGCCAGCAGTATCACTAGCGGGAGCTCCCACGAGCAGTACTTC,CASSITSGSSHEQYF
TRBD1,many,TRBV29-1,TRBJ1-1,TGCAGCGTTGTAGGGGGCTACGGCACTGAAGCTTTCTTT,CSVVGGYGTEAFF
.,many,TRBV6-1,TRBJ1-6,TGTGCCAGCAGTGAGAACAGGGTTAATTCACCCCTCCACTTT,CASSENRVNSPLHF
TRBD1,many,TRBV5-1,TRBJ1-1,TGCGCCAGCAGCTTCGGACAGGCTAACACTGAAGCTTTCTTT,CASSFGQANTEAFF
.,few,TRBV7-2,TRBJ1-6,TGTGCCAGCAGCTCTCAGGGATATTCACCCCTCCACTTT,CASSSQGYSPLHF
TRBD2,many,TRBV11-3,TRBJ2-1,TGTGCCAGCAGCTTAGGGGGACTAGCGGGTGACAATGAGCAGTTCTTC,CASSLGGLAGDNEQFF
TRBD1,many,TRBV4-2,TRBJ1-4,TGTGCCAGCAGCCAAGGACAGGGAGGAGAAAAACTGTTTTTT,CASSQGQGGEKLFF
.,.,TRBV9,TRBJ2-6,TGTGCCAGCAGCGTAGGTAGGGGGGCTGGGGCCAACGTCCTGACTTTC,CASSVGRGAGANVLTF
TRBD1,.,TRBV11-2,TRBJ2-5,TGTGCCAGCAGCTCGGGGACAGGGGCGATGGGGACCCAGTACTTC,CASSSGTGAMGTQYF
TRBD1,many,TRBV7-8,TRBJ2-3,TGTGCCAGCAGCCAAACCCGGACAGGGAGGACAGATACGCAGTATTTT,CASSQTRTGRTDTQYF
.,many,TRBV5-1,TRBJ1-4,TGCGCCAGCAGCTCTTCCCAAATCGGGGAAAAACTGTTTTTT,CASSSSQIGEKLFF
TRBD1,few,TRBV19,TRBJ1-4,TGTGCCAGTACCTCGTCGGGACAGGCTAATGAAAAACTGTTTTTT,CASTSSGQANEKLFF
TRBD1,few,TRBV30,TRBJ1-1,TGTGCCTGGAGGGGACAGGGGTACACTGAAGCTTTCTTT,CAWRGQGYTEAFF
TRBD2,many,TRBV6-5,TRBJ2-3,TGTGCCAGCAGTCAAAGCGGGGGACCATCGTCAGATACGCAGTATTTT,CASSQSGGPSSDTQYF
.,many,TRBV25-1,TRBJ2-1,TGTGCCAGCAGTGATATCCTCCCCAATGAGCAGTTCTTC,CASSDILPNEQFF
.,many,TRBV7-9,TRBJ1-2,TGTGCCAGCAGCTCGGACTATGGCTACACCTTC,CASSSDYGYTF
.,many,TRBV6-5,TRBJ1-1,TGTGCCAGCAGTTATCTAAGTGGGACTGAAGCTTTCTTT,CASSYLSGTEAFF
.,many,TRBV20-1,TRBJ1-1,TGCAGTGCTAATTTAAGGACACTGGGGCCCACTGAAGCTTTCTTT,CSANLRTLGPTEAFF
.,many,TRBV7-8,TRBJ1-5,TGTGCCAGCAGCTCGCAGGGAATCGGGCAGCCCCAGCATTTT,CASSSQGIGQPQHF
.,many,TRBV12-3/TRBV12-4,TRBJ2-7,TGTGCCAGCAGACTCTGGTGGGGCGCAGACAGTAGGACCTACTTC,CASRLWWGADSRTYF
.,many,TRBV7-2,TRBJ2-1,TGTGCCAGCAGCCCCCGGACCCGGGGCAATGAGCAGTTCTTC,CASSPRTRGNEQFF
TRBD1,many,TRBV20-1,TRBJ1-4,TGCAGTGCTAGGCGGACAGGGACGAATGAAAAACTGTTTTTT,CSARRTGTNEKLFF
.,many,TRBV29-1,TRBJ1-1,TGCAGCGTCGTGATCACCGAGAACACTGAAGCTTTCTTT,CSVVITENTEAFF
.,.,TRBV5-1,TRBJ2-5,TGCGCCAGCAGCAACGGGGAAAAACAAGAGACCCAGTACTTC,CASSNGEKQETQYF
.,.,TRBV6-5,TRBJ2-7,TGTGCCAGCAGTTACTCCAGGGCCAACCCCGAGCAGTACTTC,CASSYSRANPEQYF
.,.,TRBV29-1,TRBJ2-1,TGCAGCGTTGCTCCCGGACTGACCTTCTCCTACAATGAGCAGTTCTTC,CSVAPGLTFSYNEQFF